A selection of T cell receptor beta chains follows, all from one sample in a study of blood T cell repertoires in COVID-19. Here immunoSEQ multiplex PCR was the method, and the copy in TCRdb shows in-frame clones only, minus some. Among around 500,000 clones listed, approximately 85% were seen once. The sample taken for sequencing was peripheral blood. These receptor sequences come from a human donor in a cohort sampled during active COVID-19. CDR3s include the opening cysteine and the closing phenylalanine or tryptophan. A D gene is named only where the DNA matches it firmly. Only part of the rows carry a size: once, few, many, or a class if the clone is expanded.

d_gene	v_gene	abundance	j_gene	CDR3nt	CDR3aa
.	TRBV19	.	TRBJ1-5	TGTGCCAGTAGACAGCAAGTCACCCAGCCCCAGCATTTT	CASRQQVTQPQHF
TRBD2	TRBV13	.	TRBJ2-7	TGTGCCAGCAGCTCCGGGCGTCGGCTAGCGGGAGTCGTCCAGTACTTC	CASSSGRRLAGVVQYF
TRBD1	TRBV30	.	TRBJ1-2	TGTGCCTGGAGTGTACCCGGGACAGGGGCCACTAACTATGGCTACACCTTC	CAWSVPGTGATNYGYTF
TRBD1	TRBV3-1/TRBV3-2	once	TRBJ2-1	TGTGCCAGCAGCCCCTCGGACAGGGGATACAATGAGCAGTTCTTC	CASSPSDRGYNEQFF
.	TRBV7-9	.	TRBJ2-2	TGTGCCAGCAGCTTAGTCCCCAATGGGAGCGGGGAGCTGTTTTTT	CASSLVPNGSGELFF
.	TRBV27	.	TRBJ2-7	TGTGCCAGCAGTTATACTAGGGTTTCCTACGAGCAGTACTTC	CASSYTRVSYEQYF
.	TRBV20-1	.	TRBJ2-1	TGCAGTGCCAGGTACAATGAGCAGTTCTTC	CSARYNEQFF
.	TRBV6-1	.	TRBJ1-2	TGTGCCAGCAGTGAAGCGCCTGGGGGCAGCTATGGCTACACCTTC	CASSEAPGGSYGYTF
.	TRBV23-1	few	TRBJ2-3	TGCGCCAGCAGTCAATATGGCCAGCAGGACACCACAGATACGCAGTATTTT	CASSQYGQQDTTDTQYF
.	TRBV11-2	few	TRBJ2-5	TGTGCCAGCAGCCAGGGCAGGGGTCCCAGGGAGACCCAGTACTTC	CASSQGRGPRETQYF
.	TRBV12-5	.	TRBJ1-1	TGTGCTAGTGGTCGTGAAGAACTTGAAGCTTTCTTT	CASGREELEAFF
.	TRBV5-5	.	TRBJ2-2	TGTGCCAGCAGCTGGCTAGAGGGAGGCGGGGAGCTGTTTTTT	CASSWLEGGGELFF
.	TRBV19	few	TRBJ1-5	TGTGCCAGTAAATACTACAGGGACAGCAATCAGCCCCAGCATTTT	CASKYYRDSNQPQHF
.	TRBV6-5	.	TRBJ1-4	TGTGCCAGCAGGCCCACATTTGAGGCGGGAGAAAAACTGTTTTTT	CASRPTFEAGEKLFF
.	TRBV29-1	.	TRBJ1-4	TGCAGCGTTTACGTAGGGGGTTCTAATGAAAAACTGTTTTTT	CSVYVGGSNEKLFF
TRBD1	TRBV6-2/TRBV6-3	.	TRBJ2-7	TGTGCCAGCAGTTCGTCCCGGGACAGCTCCTACGAGCAGTACTTC	CASSSSRDSSYEQYF
TRBD1	TRBV28	.	TRBJ1-4	TGTGCCAGCAGTTTAACTGACCCCGGCAGGGGGGTTTTT	CASSLTDPGRGVF
TRBD2	TRBV5-4	few	TRBJ2-1	TGTGCCAGCAGTTCCGGGACTAGCGGGAGAAATTACAATGAGCAGTTCTTC	CASSSGTSGRNYNEQFF
TRBD2	TRBV5-6	few	TRBJ2-1	TGTGCCAGCAGCGCTCCTAGCGGGGTATTAAACAATGAGCAGTTCTTC	CASSAPSGVLNNEQFF
TRBD1	TRBV28	.	TRBJ1-2	TGTGCCAGCAGTTTACTCCCGGGACAGGGGGCCCCTAACTATGGCTACACCTTC	CASSLLPGQGAPNYGYTF
TRBD1	TRBV2	.	TRBJ1-1	TGTGCCAGCAGGGTCGACAGGGGGCGAGGCACTGAAGCTTTCTTT	CASRVDRGRGTEAFF
.	TRBV10-3	few	TRBJ1-1	TGTGCCATCGGGCAGGGAGGGAGCTTGAACACTGAAGCTTTCTTT	CAIGQGGSLNTEAFF
.	TRBV28	.	TRBJ1-2	TGTGCCGTCTATGCGGCAGGGCCCTATGGCTACACCTTC	CAVYAAGPYGYTF
TRBD1	TRBV27	.	TRBJ2-6	TGTGCCAGCAGTTCTATGGGGACAGGGGGCTCTGGGGCCAACGTCCTGACTTTC	CASSSMGTGGSGANVLTF
TRBD2	TRBV4-3	.	TRBJ2-3	TGCGCCAGCAGCCTAAATCGGGGGGGCACAGATACGCAGTATTTT	CASSLNRGGTDTQYF
TRBD1	TRBV5-1	once	TRBJ1-1	TGCGCCAGCGGGACAGGGTTAGGGAGCACTGAAGCTTTCTTT	CASGTGLGSTEAFF
TRBD2	TRBV11-3	.	TRBJ2-2	TGTGCCAGCAGCCCCCTAGCGGGGTCTTCCGGGGAGCTGTTTTTT	CASSPLAGSSGELFF
.	TRBV19	.	TRBJ1-6	TGTGCCAGTAGTATTTCACCAGAAAATTCACCCCTCCACTTT	CASSISPENSPLHF
TRBD2	TRBV9	.	TRBJ2-1	TGTGCCAGCAGCGTAGTGACTAGCGGGGGTGAGCAGTTCTTC	CASSVVTSGGEQFF
TRBD1	TRBV18	.	TRBJ2-3	TGTGCCAGCTCACAAGCCTCGGACAGGGGTACAGATACGCAGTATTTT	CASSQASDRGTDTQYF
TRBD1	TRBV2	.	TRBJ1-2	TGTGCCAGCAGTCCAGGGACAGAGAAATCCTATGGCTACACCTTC	CASSPGTEKSYGYTF
.	TRBV9	.	TRBJ1-3	TGTGCCAGCAGCGTAGGAGAGCACTCTGGGCGGGGAACCATATATTTT	CASSVGEHSGRGTIYF
TRBD1	TRBV19	.	TRBJ2-5	TGTGCCAGTAGTATTTTCGGACAGGGTCGAAAGACCCAGTACTTC	CASSIFGQGRKTQYF
.	TRBV18	few	TRBJ2-1	TGTGCCAGCTCACCACCCGGGAGCCGATACAATGAGCAGTTCTTC	CASSPPGSRYNEQFF
.	TRBV18	.	TRBJ1-1	TGTGCCAGCTCACCAGGGGAGGGCACTGAAGCTTTCTTT	CASSPGEGTEAFF
.	TRBV5-4	.	TRBJ2-5	TGTGCCAGCAGCTCGGGACACCCGGAGACCCAGTACTTC	CASSSGHPETQYF
TRBD1	TRBV30	.	TRBJ1-4	TGTGCCTGGAGTGTAAAGGGGGCACCTAATGAAAAACTGTTTTTT	CAWSVKGAPNEKLFF
TRBD2	TRBV4-1	.	TRBJ2-1	TGCGCCAGCAGCCAGGGACTAGCGTCCAGGGTCAATGAGCAGTTCTTC	CASSQGLASRVNEQFF
TRBD1	TRBV9	few	TRBJ1-2	TGTGCCAGCAGCGCCCCCCCGGGACAGGGCTATGGCTACACCTTC	CASSAPPGQGYGYTF
TRBD1	TRBV2	.	TRBJ1-3	TGTGCCAGCTCGGGACAGTCCTTCTCTGGAAACACCATATATTTT	CASSGQSFSGNTIYF
TRBD2	TRBV15	.	TRBJ2-1	TGTGCCACGGGACTAGCGGGAGGACCCGGCTACAATGAGCAGTTCTTC	CATGLAGGPGYNEQFF
TRBD2	TRBV6-2/TRBV6-3	.	TRBJ2-7	TGTGCCAGCAGTCCAGGGACTACCTACGAGCAGTACTTC	CASSPGTTYEQYF
TRBD1	TRBV19	.	TRBJ1-1	TGTGCCAGTAGATTCGACAGGGTCAACACTGAAGCTTTCTTT	CASRFDRVNTEAFF
TRBD1	TRBV24-1	.	TRBJ1-4	TGTGCCACCAGCGACCATCGCGGGACAGGGTACGAAAAACTGTTTTTT	CATSDHRGTGYEKLFF
.	TRBV5-1	.	TRBJ2-7	TGCGCCAGCAGCTTGGAGCATGACCTAGCAGCCTACGAGCAGTACTTC	CASSLEHDLAAYEQYF
TRBD2	TRBV7-9	.	TRBJ2-1	TGTGCCAGCATCTTCCCAGGGCTAGCGGGCCCAGACAATGAGCAGTTCTTC	CASIFPGLAGPDNEQFF